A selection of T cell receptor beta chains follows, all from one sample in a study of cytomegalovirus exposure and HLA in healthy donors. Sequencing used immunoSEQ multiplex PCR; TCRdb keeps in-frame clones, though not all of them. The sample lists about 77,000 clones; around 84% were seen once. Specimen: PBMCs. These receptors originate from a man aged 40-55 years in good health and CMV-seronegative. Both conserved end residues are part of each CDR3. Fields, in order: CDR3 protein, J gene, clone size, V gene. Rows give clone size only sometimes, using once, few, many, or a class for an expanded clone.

CAVGTQETQYF	TRBJ2-5	NA	TRBV19
CASYFPSRAHYEQYF	TRBJ2-7	once	TRBV28
CASSLDRGLAGSGANVLTF	TRBJ2-6	NA	TRBV5-1
CASSEGQPNQPQHF	TRBJ1-5	NA	TRBV6-1
CASSLTRQGAKGYNEQFF	TRBJ2-1	NA	TRBV7-2
CASSPGQGRTEAFF	TRBJ1-1	few	TRBV6-5
CASSLSWTSNEQFF	TRBJ2-1	NA	TRBV28
CASSVQGFNEKLFF	TRBJ1-4	NA	TRBV7-9
CASSKGAGYYGYTF	TRBJ1-2	NA	TRBV6-5
CASRQSGQIFYEQYF	TRBJ2-7	once	TRBV21-1
CASTDPAGRAFF	TRBJ1-1	medium-sized	TRBV7-2
CASSVGLVDTEAFF	TRBJ1-1	NA	TRBV9
CASIRLAGGYEQFF	TRBJ2-1	NA	TRBV6-5
CASSLKPADYEQYF	TRBJ2-7	few	TRBV11-2
CASSRNFNSGNTIYF	TRBJ1-3	NA	TRBV7-2
CASRRQGEYAEAFF	TRBJ1-1	few	TRBV27
CASSFSQGISEKLFF	TRBJ1-4	once	TRBV7-9
CAWSEQSNQPQHF	TRBJ1-5	NA	TRBV30
CASSPGQGGNTEAFF	TRBJ1-1	NA	TRBV5-1
CASSQDQGARNQPQHF	TRBJ1-5	NA	TRBV4-1
CASSPDRGANQPQHF	TRBJ1-5	NA	TRBV5-1
CASSASSGSSYEQYF	TRBJ2-7	NA	TRBV19
CASSPLTKTYEQYF	NA	NA	TRBV18
CATSRDPAGGGNTIYF	TRBJ1-3	NA	TRBV15
CASSTLHWGQTSYEQYF	TRBJ2-7	once	TRBV19
CASSLEAVSEETQYF	TRBJ2-5	NA	TRBV7-2
CASSFPPGTQYF	TRBJ2-5	NA	TRBV5-8
CASRGRGTAGNTIYF	TRBJ1-3	NA	TRBV2
CAISESRQNEQYF	TRBJ2-7	NA	TRBV10-3
CASSPLGQETQYF	TRBJ2-5	NA	TRBV18
CASSQKASGRAGQENIQYF	TRBJ2-4	NA	TRBV4-3
CASSPARDRTPNQPQHF	TRBJ1-5	NA	TRBV18
CASSILSTDTQYF	TRBJ2-3	NA	TRBV27
CSVEDPASGSYEQYF	TRBJ2-7	few	TRBV29-1
CASSVAGGGNEQFF	TRBJ2-1	NA	TRBV2
CASSVGQAQTNYGYTF	TRBJ1-2	few	TRBV5-1
CASNLQTGNTEAFF	TRBJ1-1	NA	TRBV6-5
CASSIDGGNNQPQHF	TRBJ1-5	few	TRBV19
CASSFAGLGNTIYF	TRBJ1-3	NA	TRBV28
CASSMPRLAGGSTDAQYF	TRBJ2-3	once	TRBV19
CASSLERQETQYF	TRBJ2-5	NA	TRBV5-6
CTSREAGVDTQYF	TRBJ2-3	NA	TRBV1
CASSPTSTNYGYTF	TRBJ1-2	NA	TRBV2
CASSPGSDTGELFF	TRBJ2-2	NA	TRBV5-4
CATSTDRDGADTQYF	TRBJ2-3	NA	TRBV15
CASSYSPAGGPSGETQYF	TRBJ2-5	few	TRBV5-1
CASSLAGVGYGYTF	TRBJ1-2	NA	TRBV5-4
CSGTGQGTGNTIYF	TRBJ1-3	NA	TRBV29-1
CASSLTGKVVSQYF	TRBJ2-3	NA	TRBV19
CASSEWATEAFF	TRBJ1-1	NA	TRBV2
CASSPIGGVISGANVLTF	TRBJ2-6	NA	TRBV14
CASSEYGTGGEQYF	TRBJ2-7	NA	TRBV10-2
CSVKGAAEQYF	TRBJ2-7	NA	TRBV29-1